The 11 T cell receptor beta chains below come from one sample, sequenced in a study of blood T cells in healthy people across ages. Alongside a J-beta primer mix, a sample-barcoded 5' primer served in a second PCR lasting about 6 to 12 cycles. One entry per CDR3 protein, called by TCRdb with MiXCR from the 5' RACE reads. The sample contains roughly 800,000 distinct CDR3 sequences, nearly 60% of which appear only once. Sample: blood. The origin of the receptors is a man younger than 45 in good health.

In DNA form, the CDR3 reads TGTGCCAGCAGCAGTTCAAGTTGGACGGCAGCTAACTATGGCTACACCTTC. Its protein is CASSSSSWTAANYGYTF. The chain joins TRBV12-3 or TRBV12-4 to TRBJ1-2, with D uncertain. V shed 6 bases and J shed 0 bases, with 20 bases lying between them. CDR3 length: 17 amino acids.

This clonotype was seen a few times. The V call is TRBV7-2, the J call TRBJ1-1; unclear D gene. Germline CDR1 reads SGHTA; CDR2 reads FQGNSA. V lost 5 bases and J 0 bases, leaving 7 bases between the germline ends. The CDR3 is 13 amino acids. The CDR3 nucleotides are TGTGCCAGCAGCACCGGGGTGAACACTGAAGCTTTCTTT. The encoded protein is CASSTGVNTEAFF.

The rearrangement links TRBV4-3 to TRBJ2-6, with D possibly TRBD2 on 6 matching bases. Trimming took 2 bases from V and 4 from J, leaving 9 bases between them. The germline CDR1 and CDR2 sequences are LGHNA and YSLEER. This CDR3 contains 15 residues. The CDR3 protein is CASSQRGGGANVLTF. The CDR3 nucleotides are TGCGCCAGCAGCCAACGGGGAGGAGGGGCCAACGTCCTGACTTTC.

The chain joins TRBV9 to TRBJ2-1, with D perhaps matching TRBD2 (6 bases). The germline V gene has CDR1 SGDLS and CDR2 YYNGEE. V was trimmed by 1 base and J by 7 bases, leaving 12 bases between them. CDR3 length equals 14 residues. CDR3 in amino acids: CASSVQVRGNEQFF. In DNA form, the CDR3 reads TGTGCCAGCAGCGTACAGGTACGGGGGAATGAGCAGTTCTTC.

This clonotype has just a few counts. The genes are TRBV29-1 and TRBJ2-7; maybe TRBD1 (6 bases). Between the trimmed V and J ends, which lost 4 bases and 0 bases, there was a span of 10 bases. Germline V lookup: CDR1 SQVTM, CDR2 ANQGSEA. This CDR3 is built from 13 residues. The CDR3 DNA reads TGCAGCGTTGTGGACAGCAGCTCCTACGAGCAGTACTTC. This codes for CSVVDSSSYEQYF.

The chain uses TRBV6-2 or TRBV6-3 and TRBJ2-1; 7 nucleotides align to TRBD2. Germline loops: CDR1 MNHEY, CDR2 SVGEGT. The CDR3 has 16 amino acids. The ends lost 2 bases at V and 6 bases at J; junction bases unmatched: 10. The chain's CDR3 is CASSYPRGVGRNEQFF. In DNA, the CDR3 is TGTGCCAGCAGTTACCCCCGGGGGGTAGGGCGCAATGAGCAGTTCTTC.

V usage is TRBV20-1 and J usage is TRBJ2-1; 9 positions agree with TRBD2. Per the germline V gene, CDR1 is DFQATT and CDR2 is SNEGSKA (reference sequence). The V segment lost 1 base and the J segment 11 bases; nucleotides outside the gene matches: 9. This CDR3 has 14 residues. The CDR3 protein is CSARGGSGSDKQFF. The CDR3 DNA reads TGCAGTGCTAGAGGTGGTAGCGGGAGCGACAAGCAGTTCTTC.

CDR3 residues: CASSLGVREQFF. CDR3 coding DNA: TGTGCCAGCAGCTTAGGGGTCAGAGAGCAGTTCTTC. This chain joins TRBV7-9 and TRBJ2-1; D is uncertain. CDR3 length: 12 amino acids. V lost 1 base, J lost 10 bases, and 8 bases lay in between. Germline V lookup: CDR1 SEHNR, CDR2 FQNEAQ (reference sequence).

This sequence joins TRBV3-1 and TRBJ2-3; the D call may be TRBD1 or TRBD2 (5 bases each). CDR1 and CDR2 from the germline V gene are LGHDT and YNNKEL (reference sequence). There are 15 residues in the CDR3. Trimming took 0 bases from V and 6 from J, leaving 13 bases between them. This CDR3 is CASSQDAGTGDTQYF. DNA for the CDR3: TGTGCCAGCAGCCAAGATGCAGGGACCGGGGATACGCAGTATTTT.

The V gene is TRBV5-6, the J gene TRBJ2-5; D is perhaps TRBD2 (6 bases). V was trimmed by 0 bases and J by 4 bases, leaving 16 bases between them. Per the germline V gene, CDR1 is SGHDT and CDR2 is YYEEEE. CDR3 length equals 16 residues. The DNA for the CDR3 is TGTGCCAGCAGCTTGGGCCCCGGGACTGGGGGAGAGACCCAGTACTTC. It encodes CASSLGPGTGGETQYF.

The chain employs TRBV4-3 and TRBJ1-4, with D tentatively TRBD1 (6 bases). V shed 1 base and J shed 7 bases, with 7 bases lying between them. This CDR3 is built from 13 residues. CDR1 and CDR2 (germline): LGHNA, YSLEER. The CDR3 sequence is CASSQGGGEKLFF. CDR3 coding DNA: TGCGCCAGCAGCCAAGGAGGGGGTGAAAAACTGTTTTTT.